A few counts support the clone carrying this T cell receptor beta chain. Each CDR3 protein is one row after TCRdb ran MiXCR on the 5' RACE reads. The profile covers about 250,000 distinct CDR3 sequences, with approximately 15% appearing a single time and 2.1% taken by the ten largest. The record originates from a study of T-cell memory formation after mild COVID-19. After removal of 7 bases from V and 8 bases from J, the junction contained 6 bases not matched to a gene. The germline gives CDR1 SNHLY, CDR2 FYNNEI. The CDR3 runs 13 residues. The gene calls are TRBV2 and TRBJ2-2; 8 nucleotides line up with TRBD2. This clonotype was obtained from an adult woman who had mild COVID-19 (a few samples of this study predate the infection). Cell type and time point are not known. Input material: PBMCs or a T cell subset sorted from them (not recorded which). Here the CDR3 DNA reads TGTGCCAGCACCGGACTAGCAGGAGGGGAGCTGTTTTTT. Protein product: CASTGLAGGELFF.